This T cell receptor beta chain emerged from a study of blood T cells in healthy people across ages. The CDR3 has 14 residues. The V gene lost 2 bases and the J gene lost 5 bases, with 12 bases spanning the gap. Germline V lookup: CDR1 MDHEN, CDR2 SYDVKM. Notes on this clonotype: Its antigen is currently unknown.

The sample, about 10 milliliters of peripheral blood, was drawn from each donor. PCR was performed a second time for about 7 to 11 cycles using a sample-barcoded 5' primer and a J-beta primer mix. A template-switch adaptor containing 12 random nucleotides labeled each cDNA molecule. From each sample, at least 2.5 million paired-end reads containing CDR3 were obtained. TCRdb itself ran the 5' RACE reads through MiXCR, one entry per CDR3 protein. Counted here are about 1.5 million distinct CDR3 sequences, roughly 40% occurring once; the ten biggest clones make up roughly 7.9%. Study conclusions and caveats: There was a strong correlation between TCR beta diversity and naive T cell percentage.

The chain is built from TRBV28 and TRBJ2-5, with D unclear. Material: blood. This clonotype was obtained from a woman between 18 and 30 years old in good health. The CDR3 DNA sequence: TGTGCCAGCAGTTTAATAGCCAGCCGGGAGACCCAGTACTTC. Translated, it gives CASSLIASRETQYF.